A selection of T cell receptor beta chains follows, all from one sample in a study of cytomegalovirus exposure and HLA in healthy donors. Clones were sequenced by immunoSEQ multiplex PCR, and TCRdb holds only the in-frame ones, with some missing. The table lists under 200,000 clones, about 89% of them singletons, with around 3.1% in the top ten. Specimen: PBMCs. The source of these receptors is a woman aged 18-29 years in good health and CMV-seropositive. Each CDR3 is given with its conserved first and last residue. D genes are given only for firm matches. Expanded clones are given a class, and other clones once, few, many or no size at all.

V gene	clone size	D gene	J gene	CDR3 DNA	CDR3 protein
TRBV27	NA	TRBD1	TRBJ2-7	TGTGCCAGCAGTTTACCCAGGGGACAGGGAGGCTCCTACGAGCAGTACTTC	CASSLPRGQGGSYEQYF
TRBV2	once	NA	TRBJ2-1	TGTGCCAGCAGTGCGCGGGGACCCACAGGTGAGCAGTTCTTC	CASSARGPTGEQFF
TRBV19	NA	NA	TRBJ2-7	TGTGCCAGTAGTATAGTTGGAGGCGGGACAGTTCCCTACGAGCAGTACTTC	CASSIVGGGTVPYEQYF
TRBV14	NA	TRBD2	TRBJ2-1	TGTGCCAGCAGCCCTCCGGGACTAGGAAGGGCCACTGAGCAGTTCTTC	CASSPPGLGRATEQFF
TRBV11-2	NA	TRBD2	TRBJ2-7	TGTGCCAGCAGCTTAGCGGGACTAGGTCTCTACGAGCAGTACTTC	CASSLAGLGLYEQYF
TRBV27	NA	TRBD1	TRBJ2-1	TGTGCCAGCAGTTTAATGACAGGGGAGGACAATGAGCAGTTCTTC	CASSLMTGEDNEQFF
TRBV11-3	NA	TRBD1	TRBJ2-2	TGTGCCAGCAGTCAACAGGGGTTGGGGACCGGGGAGCTGTTTTTT	CASSQQGLGTGELFF
TRBV6-5	NA	TRBD1	TRBJ1-1	TGTGCCAGCAGGGAACAGGGGGTTAACACTGAAGCTTTCTTT	CASREQGVNTEAFF
TRBV7-9	NA	TRBD2	TRBJ2-3	TGTGCCAGCAGCTTATCGGGTCGGGAGGACACAGATACGCAGTATTTT	CASSLSGREDTDTQYF
TRBV27	NA	NA	TRBJ2-2	TGTGCCAGCAGTGAAATAGGGGGGAACACCGGGGAGCTGTTTTTT	CASSEIGGNTGELFF
TRBV27	NA	NA	TRBJ2-6	TGTGCCAGCCAGGATTACTCTGGGGCCAACGTCCTGACTTTC	CASQDYSGANVLTF
TRBV7-8	NA	TRBD1	TRBJ2-3	TGTGCCAGCAGCAGATACAGGGGGCAAGATACGCAGTATTTT	CASSRYRGQDTQYF
TRBV5-4	NA	NA	TRBJ2-5	TGTGCCAGCAGCTCATGGGGCATTCGGGAGACCCAGTACTTC	CASSSWGIRETQYF
TRBV5-4	NA	TRBD1	TRBJ2-3	TGTGCCAGCAGCTTCGACAGGGGATCGGCAGATACGCAGTATTTT	CASSFDRGSADTQYF
TRBV7-9	few	TRBD1	TRBJ1-6	TGTGCCAGCAGCTTAAGCTCAGGGACAGTAGGATCACCCCTCCACTTT	CASSLSSGTVGSPLHF